These 5 T cell receptor beta chains came from one sample sequenced in a study of shared clonotypes between healthy human individuals. The repertoire was sequenced with immunoSEQ multiplex PCR; TCRdb's copy has only in-frame clones and lacks some. The profile shows some 1.4 million clones, more than 95% of them singletons. Sample: naive CD4+ T cells sorted from blood. Subset defined: CD45RA+ positively selected. The source is a man aged 25 to 40 in good health.

The chain couples TRBV7-2 to TRBJ2-7; D may correspond to TRBD1 or TRBD2 (6 bases each). The germline CDR1 and CDR2 sequences are SGHTA and FQGNSA. The CDR3 has 15 amino acids. Trimming shortened V by 5 bases and J by 3 bases, and 17 bases separated the two germline ends. In DNA, the CDR3 is TGTGCCAGCAGCCCCCGTTCGGGGGCAAACTACGAGCAGTACTTC. This translates into CASSPRSGANYEQYF.

The chain is built from TRBV25-1 and TRBJ1-1; D not resolved. CDR1 and CDR2 from the germline V gene are MGHDK and SYGVNS. The CDR3 covers 12 residues. The V end lost 1 base, the J end lost 8 bases, and 8 bases lay between the germline ends. CDR3 amino acids: CASSELKGEAFF. CDR3 bases: TGTGCCAGCAGTGAATTAAAGGGAGAAGCTTTCTTT.

The chain joins TRBV5-8 to TRBJ1-1; possibly TRBD1 for D (5 bases). CDR3 length: 14 residues. Germline CDR1 is SGHTS and CDR2 is YDEGEE. The V end lost 4 bases, the J end lost 6 bases, and 16 bases lay between the germline ends. In DNA form, the CDR3 reads TGTGCCAGCAGCCCGGCGGGGGTATGGGCTGAAGCTTTCTTT. This codes for CASSPAGVWAEAFF.

A remark on this clone: Other DNA sequences within the sample encode an identical CDR3. The chain employs TRBV11-3 and TRBJ2-1, with 8 bases aligning to TRBD2. This CDR3 has 15 residues. V lost 4 bases and J lost 2; bases outside the gene matches: 4. From germline, CDR1 is SGHNT and CDR2 YENEEA. DNA for the CDR3: TGTGCCAGCAGCTCCACTAGCGGAACCTACAATGAGCAGTTCTTC. Amino acid sequence: CASSSTSGTYNEQFF.

The genes are TRBV29-1 and TRBJ2-7, with 9 bases fitting TRBD2. The V gene end was trimmed by 5 bases and the J gene end by 3 bases; junction bases not matched to a gene: 17. Germline V gives CDR1 SQVTM, CDR2 ANQGSEA. The CDR3 consists of 17 residues. In nucleotides, the CDR3 is TGCAGCGTTCCCCCGAGTAGCGGGAGAGTCCCATACTACGAGCAGTACTTC. Protein product: CSVPPSSGRVPYYEQYF.